The 13 T cell receptor beta chains given below trace back to one sample, sequenced in a study of shared clonotypes between healthy human individuals. In the naive CD8 group, cells lacked CD45RO and were positively selected for CCR7, so terminally differentiated effector memory CD45RA+ cells were left out. Sequencing was performed with immunoSEQ multiplex PCR; in TCRdb, only in-frame clones are kept and a portion is missing. Of around 620,000 clones in the sample, about 95% were seen once. Sequencing input: naive CD8+ T cells sorted from blood. These receptors all come from a woman aged 30 to 39 in good health.

The rearrangement uses TRBV7-7 and TRBJ2-3; a possible D gene is TRBD2 (5 bases). CDR3 length equals 14 residues. Germline V gives CDR1 SSHAT, CDR2 FNYEAQ (reference sequence). Trimming cost V 1 base and J 4 bases, with 9 bases left between them. CDR3 DNA: TGTGCCAGCAGCTTAGTTCCGGGATCAGATACGCAGTATTTT. Its protein is CASSLVPGSDTQYF. Together with reference TRBV7-7 and TRBJ2-3, the CDR3 gives the full variable domain: GAGVSQSPRYKVTKRGQDVTLRCDPISSHATLYWYQQALGQGPEFLTYFNYEAQPDKSGLPSDRFSAERPEGSISTLTIQRTEQRDSAMYRCASSLVPGSDTQYFGPGTRLTVL.

The rearrangement links TRBV27 to TRBJ2-3, with a possible D match to TRBD2 (5 bases). CDR3 length equals 15 residues. Trimming took 2 bases from V and 1 from J, leaving 10 bases between them. CDR1 is MNHEY and CDR2 is SMNVEV in the germline V gene (reference sequence). The CDR3 nucleotides are TGTGCCAGCAGTTTACGGTGGGAGCGCACAGATACGCAGTATTTT. This sequence encodes CASSLRWERTDTQYF.

The V call is TRBV7-8, the J call TRBJ2-3; 10 nucleotides line up with TRBD2. The CDR3 runs 21 residues. After removal of 0 bases from V and 0 bases from J, the junction contained 15 bases not matched to a gene. Germline assignment: CDR1 SGHVS and CDR2 FQNEAQ. CDR3 sequence (DNA): TGTGCCAGCAGCTTAGCCTCGGGACTAGCGATTGCCCTCGCTAGCACAGATACGCAGTATTTT. This translates into CASSLASGLAIALASTDTQYF.

The gene calls are TRBV2 and TRBJ2-2, with 10 bases lining up with TRBD1. Trimming at V came to 5 bases and at J to 5 bases, leaving 5 bases not matched to a gene. This CDR3 comprises 15 residues. CDR1 is SNHLY and CDR2 is FYNNEI in the germline V gene. The CDR3 region has the DNA TGTGCCAGCAGTTCGGGACAGGGGATTACCGGGGAGCTGTTTTTT. Its protein product is CASSSGQGITGELFF.

The chain's CDR3 is CASSQGGTSGPGELFF. The CDR3 DNA sequence: TGTGCCAGCAGTCAAGGGGGGACATCGGGACCCGGGGAGCTGTTTTTT. The genes are TRBV6-6 and TRBJ2-2; D possibly uses TRBD1 or TRBD2 (6 bases each). Trimming pared 5 bases from V and 6 bases from J, leaving 19 bases between. Per germline, CDR1 MNHNY and CDR2 SVGAGI (reference sequence). The CDR3 runs 16 residues.

This chain uses TRBV5-1 with TRBJ1-1; TRBD1 aligns across 8 bases. Germline loops: CDR1 SGHRS, CDR2 YFSETQ. Trimming took 4 bases from V and 1 from J; bases not matched to a gene: 6. This CDR3 contains 15 residues. CDR3: CASSPRTGRNTEAFF. The CDR3 bases are TGCGCCAGCAGCCCAAGGACAGGGAGGAACACTGAAGCTTTCTTT.

V and J are TRBV2 and TRBJ2-7; a possible D gene is TRBD2 (6 bases). Germline loops: CDR1 SNHLY, CDR2 FYNNEI. The ends were cut back, 6 bases at V and 5 bases at J, with 14 bases in the middle. The CDR3 totals 13 residues. CDR3 nucleotide sequence: TGTGCCAGCAGGGAGGGCAGGATAAACGAGCAGTACTTC. Its translation is CASREGRINEQYF. Filled out from reference TRBV2 and TRBJ2-7, the complete variable domain reads EPEVTQTPSHQVTQMGQEVILRCVPISNHLYFYWYRQILGQKVEFLVSFYNNEISEKSEIFDDQFSVERPDGSNFTLKIRSTKLEDSAMYFCASREGRINEQYFGPGTRLTVT.

This chain uses TRBV21-1 with TRBJ2-2; the D call TRBD2 from the table was never checked on the DNA. TRBV21-1 is a listed pseudogene. The CDR3 runs 18 residues. CDR3 nucleotides: TGTGCCAGCAGCAAAGGGAATTTGGAGACTAGCGCTACCGGGGAGCTGTTTTTT. Its translation: CASSKGNLETSATGELFF.

The V gene is TRBV5-4, the J gene TRBJ2-1; 7 bases align to TRBD1. This CDR3 comprises 16 residues. V gave up 4 bases and J gave up 5 bases; unmatched junction bases: 12. Germline V lookup: CDR1 SGHNT, CDR2 YYREEE (reference sequence). CDR3 nucleotides: TGTGCCAGCAGCCGCGACAGGGTTGGGGACGACAATGAGCAGTTCTTC. This sequence encodes CASSRDRVGDDNEQFF. The entire variable domain, with the rest obtained from reference TRBV5-4 and TRBJ2-1, is as follows: ETGVTQSPTHLIKTRGQQVTLRCSSQSGHNTVSWYQQALGQGPQFIFQYYREEENGRGNFPPRFSGLQFPNYSSELNVNALELDDSALYLCASSRDRVGDDNEQFFGPGTRLTVL.

The chain uses TRBV19 and TRBJ2-1; D perhaps matches TRBD2 (6 bases). Germline assignment: CDR1 LNHDA and CDR2 SQIVND (reference sequence). V gave up 3 bases and J gave up 1 base, with 13 bases separating them. The CDR3 loop spans 16 amino acids. The CDR3 nucleotides read TGTGCCAGTAGTATTCCCGGGAGTCATTCCTACAATGAGCAGTTCTTC. It translates to CASSIPGSHSYNEQFF.

Concerning this clone itself: The junction departs from the called germline gene at one end, perhaps through a read error. The chain uses TRBV7-6 and TRBJ2-3; the match to TRBD2 covers 12 bases. The CDR3 contains 15 residues. Germline assignment: CDR1 SGHVS and CDR2 FNYEAQ. The CDR3 reads CASSLAGGGADTQYF. The CDR3 bases are TGTGCCAGCAGCCTAGCGGGAGGGGGAGCAGATACGCAGTATTTT.

This chain joins TRBV6-1 and TRBJ1-1; D unclear. CDR3 length: 14 residues. V was cut by 4 bases and J by 6 bases, with 15 bases left in between. CDR1 MNHNS and CDR2 SASEGT come from the germline V gene. As DNA, the CDR3 is TGTGCCAGCAGTGTACTACTACAGCGATCTGAAGCTTTCTTT. Its translation: CASSVLLQRSEAFF.

The chain couples TRBV6-5 to TRBJ1-3; D gene unclear. CDR3 length: 13 residues. The germline gives CDR1 MNHEY, CDR2 SVGAGI. V lost 4 bases to trimming and J lost 2 bases, with 6 bases between them. CDR3 sequence: CASSFQAGNTIYF. The DNA of the CDR3 is TGTGCCAGCAGTTTCCAGGCTGGAAACACCATATATTTT.